Below are 2 T cell receptor beta chains sequenced from a single sample in a study of T-cell memory formation after mild COVID-19. TCRdb used MiXCR to reprocess the 5' RACE reads, holding one entry per CDR3 protein. The sample comprises some 340,000 distinct CDR3 sequences, over 10% of which are singletons, and about 20% rests with the top ten. The sample consisted of PBMCs or a T cell subset sorted from them (not recorded which). The receptors derive from a man younger than 35 who had mild COVID-19 (a few samples of this study predate the infection). Cell type and time point are not known.

The table lists this clonotype with a few counts. This rearrangement joins TRBV29-1 to TRBJ2-2; D remains ambiguous. With 1 base removed from V and 1 base from J, the gap between germline ends came to 4 bases. Germline V gene data show CDR1 as SQVTM and CDR2 as ANQGSEA. The CDR3 spans 13 residues. This CDR3 reads CSVEGENTGELFF. The CDR3 DNA follows: TGCAGCGTTGAAGGGGAGAACACCGGGGAGCTGTTTTTT.

Ten or more counts support this clonotype. The CDR3 bases are TGTGCCAGCAGCTTTCTTGGTAATGAGCAGTTCTTC. As protein: CASSFLGNEQFF. This chain uses TRBV7-2 with TRBJ2-1; D is uncertain. Trimming shortened V by 3 bases and J by 7 bases, and 7 bases separated the two germline ends. There are 12 residues in the CDR3. Per the germline V gene, CDR1 is SGHTA and CDR2 is FQGNSA.